These 18 T cell receptor beta chains originate from one sample sequenced in a study of early T cells in non-severe SARS-CoV-2 infection. One entry per CDR3 protein results from TCRdb running MiXCR on the 5' RACE reads. The table has 80,000 to 95,000 distinct CDR3 sequences, more than 13% seen once. Sequencing was carried out using whole blood. The receptor set was obtained from an adult who was a healthcare worker with PCR-confirmed SARS-CoV-2 infection or an uninfected control (not recorded which).

This clonotype was detected only a few times. The V gene is TRBV5-1, the J gene TRBJ2-7; perhaps TRBD1 as D (6 bases). The V and J ends lost 3 bases and 4 bases respectively, with 11 bases between them. Germline V lookup: CDR1 SGHRS, CDR2 YFSETQ. This CDR3 region has 13 residues. The CDR3 reads CASSSGQPYEQYF. The CDR3 nucleotides read TGCGCCAGCAGCTCTGGACAGCCGTACGAGCAGTACTTC.

This clonotype was picked up many times. The rearrangement links TRBV4-2 to TRBJ1-2, with 7 bases fitting TRBD1. CDR3 length equals 14 residues. From germline, CDR1 is LGHNA and CDR2 YNFKEQ. V lost 11 bases, J lost 6 bases, and 15 bases stayed unmatched. The CDR3 loop reads CAAGGTVGLHGYTF. In DNA form, the CDR3 reads TGTGCCGCCGGGGGGACAGTGGGGCTCCATGGCTACACCTTC.

The chain joins TRBV10-3 to TRBJ1-6; unclear D gene. Germline CDR1 is ENHRY and CDR2 is SYGVKD. The CDR3 totals 15 residues. The V and J ends lost 4 bases and 4 bases respectively, with 11 bases between them. The CDR3 spells CAISGTDSYNSPLHF. The CDR3 DNA reads as TGTGCCATCAGTGGGACGGACTCATATAATTCACCCCTCCACTTT.

This clonotype was observed many times. This chain connects TRBV7-9 to TRBJ2-5, with D unresolved. This CDR3 has 12 amino acids. Between the trimmed V and J ends, which lost 5 bases and 6 bases, there was a span of 10 bases. Germline loops: CDR1 SEHNR, CDR2 FQNEAQ (reference sequence). The chain's CDR3 is CASSLPQQTQYF. The DNA for the CDR3 is TGTGCCAGCAGCCTCCCGCAGCAGACCCAGTACTTC.

Only a few counts were recorded for this clonotype. The rearrangement uses TRBV6-6 and TRBJ2-7; D is perhaps TRBD1 (7 bases). CDR3 length: 13 residues. V lost 6 bases and J 5 bases, leaving 14 bases between the germline ends. Germline CDR1 MNHNY, CDR2 SVGAGI (reference sequence). CDR3 coding DNA: TGTGCCAGCAGCCTACAGGGGAGGAACGAGCAGTACTTC. This translates into CASSLQGRNEQYF.

Ten or more counts support this clonotype. The gene calls are TRBV12-3 or TRBV12-4 and TRBJ2-7; 14 bases agree with TRBD2. Losses at the gene ends were 3 bases for V and 4 bases for J; bases not matched to a gene: 5. The CDR3 has 16 amino acids. DNA of the CDR3: TGTGCCAGCAGTTTTGGGACTAGCGGGGGAAAGTACGAGCAGTACTTC. Translation gives CASSFGTSGGKYEQYF.

There are many counts of this clonotype. This chain uses TRBV5-5 with TRBJ2-5; TRBD2 might be the D (6 bases). Germline V gene data show CDR1 as SGHKS and CDR2 as YYEKEE (reference sequence). Trimming took off 4 bases at V and 3 bases at J, with 19 bases between the two ends. CDR3 length: 16 residues. The DNA of the CDR3 is TGTGCCAGCAGCATCTTGCGGGACCACAGAGAAGAGACCCAGTACTTC. Encoded protein: CASSILRDHREETQYF.

The chain joins TRBV29-1 to TRBJ2-3, with TRBD1 identical over 8 bases. CDR1 SQVTM and CDR2 ANQGSEA come from the germline V gene. With V trimmed by 5 bases and J by 0 bases, 1 base remained unmatched. The length of the CDR3 is 13 residues. CDR3 coding DNA: TGCAGCGTTTGGACAGGGAGCACAGATACGCAGTATTTT. It yields the protein CSVWTGSTDTQYF.

This clonotype showed up many times. The V call is TRBV2, the J call TRBJ1-6; maybe TRBD1 (5 bases). The CDR3 has 15 amino acids. From germline, CDR1 is SNHLY and CDR2 FYNNEI. Trimming shortened V by 2 bases and J by 1 base, and 6 bases separated the two germline ends. The CDR3 coding sequence is TGTGCCAGCAGTGAACAGGGATCCTATAATTCACCCCTCCACTTT. This encodes CASSEQGSYNSPLHF.

J is TRBJ2-3 and V is TRBV6-1, with 14 bases matching TRBD2. The CDR3 is 16 residues long. J was trimmed by 2 bases and V by 4 bases; bases with no gene match: 2. The germline CDR1 and CDR2 sequences are MNHNS and SASEGT. The CDR3 loop is CASSVTSGGATDTQYF. CDR3 in DNA: TGTGCCAGCAGTGTGACTAGCGGGGGGGCCACAGATACGCAGTATTTT.

The chain has TRBV11-3 and TRBJ2-7; D remains unclear. From germline, CDR1 is SGHNT and CDR2 YENEEA. Between the trimmed V and J ends, which lost 2 bases and 6 bases, there was a span of 11 bases. The CDR3 has 13 amino acids. DNA for the CDR3: TGTGCCAGCAGCTTATACCTTTCGAGCGAGCAGTACTTC. It translates to CASSLYLSSEQYF.

This clonotype was counted ten times or more. This chain connects TRBV25-1 to TRBJ1-1, with D perhaps TRBD1 (5 bases). Germline V gene sequence: CDR1 MGHDK, CDR2 SYGVNS. This CDR3 comprises 14 residues. V gave up 3 bases and J gave up 0 bases, with 8 bases separating them. The chain's CDR3 is CASSEGGLNTEAFF. The CDR3 nucleotides are TGTGCCAGCAGTGAGGGGGGACTGAACACTGAAGCTTTCTTT.

This clonotype was picked up a small number of times. V gene TRBV7-9 combines with J gene TRBJ2-3, with a tentative D call TRBD1 (6 bases). Germline V lookup: CDR1 SEHNR, CDR2 FQNEAQ (reference sequence). Trimming took off 3 bases at V and 4 bases at J, with 14 bases between the two ends. The CDR3 is 15 residues long. This chain's CDR3 is CASSFTGMRADTQYF. The CDR3 bases are TGTGCCAGCAGCTTTACAGGGATGAGAGCAGATACGCAGTATTTT.

This clonotype was seen more than once but under ten times. The V and J genes are TRBV27 and TRBJ1-1; TRBD1 matches at 7 bases. The V and J ends lost 3 bases and 5 bases, in that order; junction bases with no gene match: 15. Germline lookup yields CDR1 MNHEY and CDR2 SMNVEV (reference sequence). The CDR3 covers 17 residues. The CDR3 reads CASSFTGVAGSTTEAFF. The CDR3 DNA reads as TGTGCCAGCAGTTTTACAGGGGTCGCGGGTTCTACGACTGAAGCTTTCTTT.

The chain recombines TRBV29-1 with TRBJ1-1, with unresolved D. The CDR3 spans 12 residues. Trimming removed 7 bases from V and 1 base from J, with 10 bases in between. Germline assignment: CDR1 SQVTM and CDR2 ANQGSEA. The CDR3 DNA sequence: TGCAGCGGCCTGGGAGAGAACACTGAAGCTTTCTTT. This sequence encodes CSGLGENTEAFF.

Only a few counts were recorded for this clonotype. This sequence joins TRBV28 and TRBJ1-6; possibly TRBD1 for D (5 bases). This CDR3 spans 12 amino acids. Deletions cut 5 bases from V and 11 bases from J, with 10 bases between. The germline V gene has CDR1 MDHEN and CDR2 SYDVKM. The CDR3 loop reads CASSRRVAPLHF. In DNA form, the CDR3 reads TGTGCCAGCAGTCGCAGGGTTGCACCCCTCCACTTT.

The chain uses TRBV20-1 and TRBJ1-1; no definite D call. Germline CDR1 and CDR2: DFQATT and SNEGSKA (reference sequence). V was pared by 2 bases and J by 0 bases, with 7 bases between. This CDR3 is 13 amino acids long. CDR3 sequence reads: CSARLPVNTEAFF. For the CDR3, the DNA is TGCAGTGCTAGATTGCCCGTGAACACTGAAGCTTTCTTT.

This clonotype has only a few counts. The chain carries TRBV10-3 and TRBJ1-3; no clear D. The CDR3 has 16 residues. The germline V gene has CDR1 ENHRY and CDR2 SYGVKD. Trimming took off 0 bases at V and 0 bases at J, with 9 bases between the two ends. CDR3 DNA: TGTGCCATCAGTGAGTCGATACAGTACTCTGGAAACACCATATATTTT. It encodes CAISESIQYSGNTIYF.